This TCR beta chain was retrieved from a study of control samples from healthy donors and cancer patients. This CDR3 region has 14 residues. Germline V gene lookup returns CDR1 ENHRY and CDR2 SYGVKD. V was clipped by 0 bases and J by 3 bases, with 8 bases between them. Assay used: immunoSEQ multiplex PCR; TCRdb lists only in-frame clones, some missing. The sample carries 150,000 to 200,000 clones, 91% recorded once. V usage is TRBV10-3 and J usage is TRBJ1-1, with D unclear. Sequencing used blood. This TCR derives from a woman in her twenties or thirties in good health. CDR3 region: CAISESSAYTEAFF. CDR3 bases: TGTGCCATCAGTGAGTCTTCAGCATACACTGAAGCTTTCTTT.